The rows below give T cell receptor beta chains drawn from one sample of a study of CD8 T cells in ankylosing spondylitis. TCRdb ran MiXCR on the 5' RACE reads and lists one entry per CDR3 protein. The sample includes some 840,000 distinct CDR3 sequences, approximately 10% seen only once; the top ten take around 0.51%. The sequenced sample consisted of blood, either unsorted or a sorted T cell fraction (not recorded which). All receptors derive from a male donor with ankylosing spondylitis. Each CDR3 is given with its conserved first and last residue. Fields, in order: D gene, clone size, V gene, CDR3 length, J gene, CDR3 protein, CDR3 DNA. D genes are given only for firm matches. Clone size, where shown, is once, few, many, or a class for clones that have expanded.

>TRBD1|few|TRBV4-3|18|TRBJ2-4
CASSRRYQQGQAKNIQYF
TGCGCCAGCAGCCGCCGCTACCAACAGGGGCAGGCCAAAAACATTCAGTACTTC
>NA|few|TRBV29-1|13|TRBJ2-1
CSGSRGSYNEQFF
TGCAGCGGGAGCAGGGGCTCCTACAATGAGCAGTTCTTC
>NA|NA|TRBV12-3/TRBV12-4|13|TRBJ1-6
CASSLVADSPLHF
TGTGCCAGCAGTTTAGTAGCGGATTCACCCCTCCACTTT
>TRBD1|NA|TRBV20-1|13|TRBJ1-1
CSAGGQPNGEAFF
TGCAGTGCGGGGGGACAGCCGAACGGTGAAGCTTTCTTT
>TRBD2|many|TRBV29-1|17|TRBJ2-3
CSVGPPGLAYNTDTQYF
TGCAGCGTTGGCCCGCCGGGACTAGCGTATAACACAGATACGCAGTATTTT
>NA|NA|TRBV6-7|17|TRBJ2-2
CASSPAPGAANTGELFF
TGTGCCAGCAGCCCCGCCCCGGGGGCGGCGAACACCGGGGAGCTGTTTTTT
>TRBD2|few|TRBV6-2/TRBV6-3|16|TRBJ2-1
CASSYGSGRTYNEQFF
TGTGCCAGCAGTTACGGTAGCGGGAGAACCTACAATGAGCAGTTCTTC
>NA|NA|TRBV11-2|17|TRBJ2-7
CASSLGGAAQNSYEQYF
TGTGCCAGCAGCTTAGGGGGGGCCGCACAGAATTCCTACGAGCAGTACTTC
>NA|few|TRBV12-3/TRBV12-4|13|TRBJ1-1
CASSLSGSGRAFF
TGTGCCAGCAGTTTATCTGGGTCGGGGAGGGCTTTCTTT
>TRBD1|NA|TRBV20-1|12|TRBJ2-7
CSAATGAYEQYF
TGCAGTGCTGCTACAGGGGCGTACGAGCAGTACTTC
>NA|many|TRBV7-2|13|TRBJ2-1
CASSSYVGNEQFF
TGTGCCAGCAGCTCGTACGTTGGGAATGAGCAGTTCTTC
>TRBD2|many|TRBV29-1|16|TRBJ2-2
CSVAGTSGRKGGELFF
TGCAGCGTGGCCGGGACTAGCGGGAGGAAGGGCGGGGAGCTGTTTTTT
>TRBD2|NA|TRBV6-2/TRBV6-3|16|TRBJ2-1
CASSYLSGGSYNEQFF
TGTGCCAGCAGTTACTTAAGCGGGGGCTCCTACAATGAGCAGTTCTTC
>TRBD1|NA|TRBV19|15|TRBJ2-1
CASKIRQGIENEQFF
TGTGCCAGTAAGATTCGACAGGGGATAGAGAATGAGCAGTTCTTC
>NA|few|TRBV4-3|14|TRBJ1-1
CASSQRTLNTEAFF
TGCGCCAGCAGCCAACGCACTTTGAACACTGAAGCTTTCTTT
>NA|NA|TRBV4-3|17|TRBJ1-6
CASSQDSWVGTAAPLHF
TGCGCCAGCAGCCAAGATAGCTGGGTAGGGACGGCGGCACCCCTCCACTTT
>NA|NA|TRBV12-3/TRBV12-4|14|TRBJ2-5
CASSPPGAPETQYF
TGTGCCAGCAGCCCCCCAGGGGCCCCCGAGACCCAGTACTTC